This T cell receptor beta chain comes out of a study of post-analysis software for immune sequencing data. The study, taken as a whole, reports: The five TRBV segments detected at higher frequency in patients than in controls included TRBV5-6, TRBV5-1 and TRBV20-1.

The CDR3 has 16 residues. V was cut by 0 bases and J by 3 bases, with 12 bases left in between. Germline V gene sequence: CDR1 SGHVS, CDR2 FQNEAQ. This clonotype has just one count. Its antigen remains unidentified. Researchers reported that TCR beta cDNA libraries carried unique molecular identifiers. TCRdb used MiXCR to reprocess the PCR reads, holding one entry per CDR3 protein. The sample yields 750,000 to 950,000 distinct CDR3 sequences, under 70% seen once. The sample comprised blood. The source of this sequence is a girl between 5 and 17 years old with multiple sclerosis. This chain joins TRBV7-8 and TRBJ1-5, with D possibly matching TRBD1 (5 bases). CDR3 loop: CASSLAWGRYNQPQHF. CDR3 bases: TGTGCCAGCAGCTTAGCCTGGGGGAGGTACAATCAGCCCCAGCATTTT.